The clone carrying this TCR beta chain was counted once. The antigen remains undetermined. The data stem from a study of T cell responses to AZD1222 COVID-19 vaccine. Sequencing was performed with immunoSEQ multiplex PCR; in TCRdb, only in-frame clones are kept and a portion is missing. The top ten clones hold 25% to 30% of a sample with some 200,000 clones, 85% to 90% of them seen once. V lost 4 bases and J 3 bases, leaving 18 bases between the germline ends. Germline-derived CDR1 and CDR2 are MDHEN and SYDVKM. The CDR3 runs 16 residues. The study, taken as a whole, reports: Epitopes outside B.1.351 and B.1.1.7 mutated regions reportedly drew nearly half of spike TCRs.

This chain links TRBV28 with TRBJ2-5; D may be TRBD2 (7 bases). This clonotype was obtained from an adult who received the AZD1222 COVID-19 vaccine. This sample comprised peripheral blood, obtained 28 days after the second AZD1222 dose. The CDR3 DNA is TGTGCCAGCAGTTCAGCGGGACGGCAGGGGAAAGAGACCCAGTACTTC. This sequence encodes CASSSAGRQGKETQYF.